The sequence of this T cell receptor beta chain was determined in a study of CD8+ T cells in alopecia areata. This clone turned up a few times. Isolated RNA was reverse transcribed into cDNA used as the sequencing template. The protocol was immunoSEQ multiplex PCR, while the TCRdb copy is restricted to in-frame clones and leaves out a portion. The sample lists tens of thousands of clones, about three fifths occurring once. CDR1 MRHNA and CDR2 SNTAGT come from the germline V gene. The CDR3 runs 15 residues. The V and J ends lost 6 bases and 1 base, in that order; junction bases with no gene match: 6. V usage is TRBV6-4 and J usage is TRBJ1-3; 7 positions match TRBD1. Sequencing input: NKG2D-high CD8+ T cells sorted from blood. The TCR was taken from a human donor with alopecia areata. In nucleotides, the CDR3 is TGTGCCAGCAGCGCGGGGACAGAGTCTGGAAACACCATATATTTT. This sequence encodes CASSAGTESGNTIYF.